A single sample gave rise to the 8 T cell receptor beta chains below, sequenced in a study of shared clonotypes between healthy human individuals. Sequencing used immunoSEQ multiplex PCR; TCRdb keeps in-frame clones, though not all of them. Here the sample spans approximately 2.5 million clones, 93% being singletons. Specimen: naive CD4+ T cells from PBMCs. Subset denoted: CD45RA+ positively selected. The receptors come from a man between 18 and 29 years old in good health. Some clones in this sample may be carry-over from other donors' samples.

The V and J genes are TRBV7-2 and TRBJ2-5, with a weak D call TRBD2 (6 bases). With 2 bases removed from V and 5 bases from J, the gap between germline ends came to 12 bases. The CDR3 has 14 residues. Germline V gene sequence: CDR1 SGHTA, CDR2 FQGNSA. The CDR3 is CASSLPGTLETQYF. The DNA for the CDR3 is TGTGCCAGCAGCTTACCTGGGACTTTGGAGACCCAGTACTTC.

The chain has TRBV5-5 and TRBJ1-5, with D tentatively TRBD1 (6 bases). This CDR3 is built from 18 residues. Germline V lookup: CDR1 SGHKS, CDR2 YYEKEE (reference sequence). The ends were cut back, 4 bases at V and 1 base at J, with 21 bases in the middle. The CDR3 protein is CASSPLWGQGWSNQPQHF. The DNA of the CDR3 is TGTGCCAGCAGCCCCTTGTGGGGTCAGGGGTGGAGCAATCAGCCCCAGCATTTT.

Concerning this clone itself: Other DNA sequences within the sample encode an identical CDR3. The V gene is TRBV4-1, the J gene TRBJ1-1; D possibly corresponds to TRBD1 (5 bases). Germline-derived CDR1 and CDR2 are MGHRA and YSYEKL. Trimming left V 1 base short and J 3 bases short, with 9 bases between. The CDR3 is 14 amino acids. Here the CDR3 reads CASSQGWGDTEAFF. CDR3 bases: TGCGCCAGCAGCCAAGGATGGGGGGACACTGAAGCTTTCTTT.

The count of this clone is one. The chain combines TRBV5-1 with TRBJ1-1, with TRBD1 identical over 8 bases. This CDR3 spans 14 amino acids. Germline V lookup: CDR1 SGHRS, CDR2 YFSETQ. V shed 4 bases, J shed 2 bases, and the junction held 4 bases outside the gene matches. As DNA, the CDR3 is TGCGCCAGCAGCCAGGGACAGGCAAACACTGAAGCTTTCTTT. Its translation: CASSQGQANTEAFF.

The genes are TRBV5-1 and TRBJ2-3; D remains ambiguous. The length of the CDR3 is 12 residues. With 7 bases removed from V and 6 bases from J, the gap between germline ends came to 12 bases. CDR1 SGHRS and CDR2 YFSETQ come from the germline V gene. CDR3 protein: CASRTDWDTQYF. CDR3 DNA: TGCGCCAGCCGGACGGATTGGGATACGCAGTATTTT.

The chain links TRBV12-5 to TRBJ2-1; no firm D call. Germline CDR1 is LGHNT and CDR2 is FRNRAP. The CDR3 is 17 residues long. V lost 0 bases, J lost 0 bases, and 12 bases lay in between. In DNA, the CDR3 is TGTGCTAGTGGTTTGGTACTATCTACCAGCTCCTACAATGAGCAGTTCTTC. This translates into CASGLVLSTSSYNEQFF.

This clone was seen only once. This sequence joins TRBV11-2 and TRBJ2-1; D tentatively fits TRBD1 or TRBD2 (6 bases each). Germline loops: CDR1 SGHAT, CDR2 FQNNGV. CDR3 length equals 14 residues. The V gene lost 5 bases and the J gene lost 7 bases, with 15 bases spanning the gap. The CDR3 here is CASSTGAIGNEQFF. The CDR3 DNA follows: TGTGCCAGCAGCACGGGGGCCATAGGGAATGAGCAGTTCTTC. The variable domain in full, with the rest retrieved from reference TRBV11-2 and TRBJ2-1, is EAGVAQSPRYKIIEKRQSVAFWCNPISGHATLYWYQQILGQGPKLLIQFQNNGVVDDSQLPKDRFSAERLKGVDSTLKIQPAKLEDSAVYLCASSTGAIGNEQFFGPGTRLTVL.

Concerning this clone: A much larger clone sits a single nucleotide away, making a read error possible. V gene TRBV5-1 combines with J gene TRBJ2-5, with TRBD1 identical over 7 bases. This CDR3 is 13 amino acids long. Germline V gives CDR1 SGHRS, CDR2 YFSETQ. The CDR3 sequence: CANSLGQQETQYF. The CDR3 bases are TGCGCCAACAGCTTGGGACAGCAAGAGACCCAGTACTTC. Together with reference TRBV5-1 and TRBJ2-5, the CDR3 gives the full variable domain: KAGVTQTPRYLIKTRGQQVTLSCSPISGHRSVSWYQQTPGQGLQFLFEYFSETQRNKGNFPGRFSGRQFSNSRSEMNVSTLELGDSALYLCANSLGQQETQYFGPGTRLLVL.